This is a list of T cell receptor beta chains from one sample in a study of shared clonotypes between healthy human individuals. Some clones are missing from TCRdb's copy, which holds only in-frame ones; the method was immunoSEQ multiplex PCR. This table has under 850,000 clones, more than 85% appearing once. Material: naive CD8+ T cells sorted from blood. These receptors all stem from a man in his thirties or forties in good health. Both conserved end residues are part of each CDR3. The D gene is left open where the match is weak. The size of a clone is reported for some rows only, either as once, few or many, or as a class for expanded clones.

clone_size	v_call	j_call	d_call	cdr3_aa	cdr3_nt
.	TRBV14	TRBJ2-7	TRBD1	CASSQVGRGLREQYF	TGTGCCAGCAGCCAAGTCGGCAGGGGGCTCCGCGAGCAGTACTTC
.	TRBV6-1	TRBJ1-5	.	CASSELGRGNQPQHF	TGTGCCAGCAGTGAACTGGGCAGGGGCAATCAGCCCCAGCATTTT
.	TRBV5-6	TRBJ2-7	.	CASSSLFYEQYF	TGTGCCAGCAGCTCCCTCTTCTACGAGCAGTACTTC
.	TRBV27	TRBJ2-7	.	CASSKGDEQYF	TGTGCCAGCAGCAAGGGGGACGAGCAGTACTTC
.	TRBV10-2	TRBJ2-1	.	CASSDSPKQFF	TGCGCCAGCTCTGATAGCCCGAAGCAGTTCTTC
.	TRBV27	TRBJ1-1	.	CASRGKATEAFF	TGTGCCAGCAGGGGGAAGGCCACTGAAGCTTTCTTT
.	TRBV13	TRBJ2-3	TRBD2	CASSFREGGTDTQYF	TGTGCCAGCAGCTTTCGGGAGGGAGGCACAGATACGCAGTATTTT
.	TRBV2	TRBJ1-5	.	CASQYGANNQPQHF	TGTGCCAGCCAATACGGAGCTAACAATCAGCCCCAGCATTTT
.	TRBV6-5	TRBJ2-7	TRBD1	CASSYLGTGPYEQYF	TGTGCCAGCAGTTACTTAGGGACAGGACCCTACGAGCAGTACTTC
.	TRBV7-2	TRBJ2-3	TRBD2	CASSKGLAYTDTQYF	TGTGCCAGCAGCAAGGGACTAGCGTACACAGATACGCAGTATTTT
.	TRBV19	TRBJ2-2	.	CASPRWRDTGELFF	TGTGCCAGCCCCAGGTGGAGGGACACCGGGGAGCTGTTTTTT
.	TRBV20-1	TRBJ1-1	.	CSAIEVTEAFF	TGCAGTGCTATAGAAGTGACTGAAGCTTTCTTT
.	TRBV7-8	TRBJ2-5	.	CASSRRGGTQYF	TGTGCCAGCAGCCGTAGGGGGGGGACCCAGTACTTC
.	TRBV28	TRBJ1-2	.	CASSSDSYYGYTF	TGTGCCAGCAGTTCCGACAGCTACTATGGCTACACCTTC
.	TRBV27	TRBJ2-1	.	CASSRTGGHNEQFF	TGTGCCAGCAGTAGGACCGGGGGCCACAATGAGCAGTTCTTC
.	TRBV28	TRBJ1-2	.	CASSVDSNYGYTF	TGTGCCAGCAGTGTGGACAGTAACTATGGCTACACCTTC
.	TRBV7-9	TRBJ2-6	.	CASSPLAGYWANVLTF	TGTGCCAGCAGCCCCCTGGCAGGGTACTGGGCCAACGTCCTGACTTTC
.	TRBV27	TRBJ1-1	.	CASSYGTEAFF	TGTGCCAGCAGTTACGGGACTGAAGCTTTCTTT
.	TRBV2	TRBJ1-5	TRBD1	CASSTDRGRADNQPQHF	TGTGCCAGCAGTACCGACAGGGGCCGAGCCGATAATCAGCCCCAGCATTTT
.	TRBV28	TRBJ2-7	.	CASSFRTPFSYEQYF	TGTGCCAGCAGTTTCCGGACACCTTTCTCCTACGAGCAGTACTTC
.	TRBV7-6	TRBJ2-7	.	CASSLKPLLDEQYF	TGTGCCAGCAGCTTAAAACCCCTCCTAGACGAGCAGTACTTC
.	TRBV7-8	TRBJ2-2	.	CASSLELGDTLTGELFF	TGTGCCAGCAGCTTAGAATTGGGGGACACCCTCACCGGGGAGCTGTTTTTT
.	TRBV27	TRBJ2-1	.	CASSLVGPEQFF	TGTGCCAGCAGTTTAGTAGGTCCTGAGCAGTTCTTC
once	TRBV5-1	TRBJ2-2	.	CASAKQGTGLSATGELFF	TGCGCCAGCGCCAAACAGGGTACAGGACTAAGCGCCACCGGGGAGCTGTTTTTT
.	TRBV27	TRBJ2-1	.	CASSSRTAPSYNEQFF	TGTGCCAGCAGTTCGAGGACAGCACCCTCCTACAATGAGCAGTTCTTC
.	TRBV27	TRBJ1-3	TRBD1	CASSPTGGASGNTIYF	TGTGCCAGCAGCCCTACAGGGGGCGCTTCGGGAAACACCATATATTTT
.	TRBV27	TRBJ2-7	.	CASSLSGDSYEQYF	TGTGCCAGCAGTTTATCCGGAGACAGCTACGAGCAGTACTTC
.	TRBV9	TRBJ2-3	.	CASSPEEGPSTDTQYF	TGTGCCAGCAGCCCCGAGGAAGGGCCTAGCACAGATACGCAGTATTTT
few	TRBV27	TRBJ2-3	.	CASSLSPDTQYF	TGTGCCAGCAGTTTATCGCCAGATACGCAGTATTTT
.	TRBV7-4	TRBJ1-1	.	CASSPGSTEAFF	TGTGCCAGCAGCCCGGGGAGTACTGAAGCTTTCTTT
.	TRBV9	TRBJ2-2	TRBD2	CASSPKRLAGVFGELFF	TGTGCCAGCAGCCCTAAGCGACTAGCGGGAGTCTTCGGGGAGCTGTTTTTT
.	TRBV7-8	TRBJ2-7	.	CASSLVTRGHYEQYF	TGTGCCAGCAGCTTAGTTACTAGAGGGCACTACGAGCAGTACTTC
.	TRBV5-1	TRBJ2-3	.	CASSSEGEIDLADTQYF	TGCGCCAGCAGCTCCGAGGGGGAGATCGATCTCGCAGATACGCAGTATTTT
.	TRBV19	TRBJ1-1	.	CASTAGTLVSEAFF	TGTGCCAGTACCGCCGGGACACTGGTAAGTGAAGCTTTCTTT
.	TRBV19	TRBJ2-7	.	CASTLTWGEHEQYF	TGTGCCAGTACGCTCACTTGGGGGGAACACGAGCAGTACTTC
.	TRBV4-1	TRBJ1-1	.	CASSQVGTGSEAFF	TGCGCCAGCAGCCAAGTGGGGACTGGCTCTGAAGCTTTCTTT
.	TRBV28	TRBJ2-2	TRBD2	CASSSSGRRKPGELFF	TGTGCCAGCAGTTCCAGCGGGAGGAGGAAACCCGGGGAGCTGTTTTTT
.	TRBV7-9	TRBJ1-4	.	CASSAPLGSNEKLFF	TGTGCCAGCAGCGCGCCGCTCGGGTCGAATGAAAAACTGTTTTTT
.	TRBV7-9	TRBJ2-5	.	CASSLGAGTQQTQYF	TGTGCCAGCAGCTTAGGGGCCGGGACCCAACAGACCCAGTACTTC
.	TRBV13	TRBJ1-1	TRBD1	CASSTLTGGALPFF	TGTGCCAGCAGCACCTTAACAGGGGGCGCGTTACCTTTCTTT
.	TRBV7-7	TRBJ2-1	TRBD1	CASSPRTGANNEQFF	TGTGCTAGCAGCCCGCGGACAGGGGCGAACAATGAGCAGTTCTTC
.	TRBV27	TRBJ2-1	TRBD2	CASSPGLADSLDNEQFF	TGTGCCAGCAGTCCCGGACTAGCGGACTCCCTAGACAATGAGCAGTTCTTC
.	TRBV6-1	TRBJ2-6	.	CASSDGSSGANVLTF	TGTGCCAGCAGTGATGGGAGCTCTGGGGCCAACGTCCTGACTTTC
.	TRBV11-2	TRBJ2-7	TRBD1	CASSLGTGSYEQYF	TGTGCCAGCAGCTTGGGGACAGGGTCCTACGAGCAGTACTTC
.	TRBV6-1	TRBJ1-2	.	CASSEVGRGDGYTF	TGTGCCAGCAGTGAAGTCGGGAGAGGAGACGGCTACACCTTC
.	TRBV27	TRBJ2-7	TRBD2	CASRIMTSGIVEQYF	TGTGCCAGCAGAATTATGACTAGCGGGATTGTCGAGCAGTACTTC
.	TRBV19	TRBJ1-5	.	CASSMADYQPQHF	TGTGCCAGTAGTATGGCCGATTATCAGCCCCAGCATTTT
.	TRBV2	TRBJ2-7	TRBD1	CASSHGQGVFYEQYF	TGTGCCAGCAGTCACGGACAGGGGGTGTTCTACGAGCAGTACTTC
.	TRBV4-3	TRBJ1-5	TRBD1	CASSQVRGRQPQHF	TGCGCCAGCAGCCAAGTTAGGGGGCGTCAGCCCCAGCATTTT
.	TRBV10-1	TRBJ2-3	TRBD2	CASSESPAGPADTQYF	TGCGCCAGCAGTGAGTCCCCAGCGGGACCAGCGGATACGCAGTATTTT
.	TRBV19	TRBJ1-5	.	CASTPGHFLNQPQHF	TGTGCCAGTACCCCGGGACACTTTTTAAATCAGCCCCAGCATTTT
.	TRBV19	TRBJ1-4	.	CAGKYPWDKPDTNEKLFF	TGTGCCGGCAAGTACCCCTGGGACAAGCCCGATACTAATGAAAAACTGTTTTTT
once	TRBV5-1	TRBJ2-3	.	CASSLWQGSTDTQYF	TGCGCCAGCAGCTTGTGGCAGGGGAGCACAGATACGCAGTATTTT
.	TRBV10-3	TRBJ1-1	.	CAISELLQGWNTEAFF	TGTGCCATCAGTGAGCTGCTTCAGGGTTGGAACACTGAAGCTTTCTTT
once	TRBV28	TRBJ1-1	.	CASSFNTEAFF	TGTGCCAGCAGTTTCAACACTGAAGCTTTCTTT
.	TRBV6-4	TRBJ2-1	TRBD2	CASSDSSGRDYEQFF	TGTGCCAGCAGTGACTCCAGCGGGAGGGACTATGAGCAGTTCTTC
.	TRBV7-9	TRBJ2-2	.	CASSQTLNTGELFF	TGTGCCAGCAGCCAGACCTTAAACACCGGGGAGCTGTTTTTT